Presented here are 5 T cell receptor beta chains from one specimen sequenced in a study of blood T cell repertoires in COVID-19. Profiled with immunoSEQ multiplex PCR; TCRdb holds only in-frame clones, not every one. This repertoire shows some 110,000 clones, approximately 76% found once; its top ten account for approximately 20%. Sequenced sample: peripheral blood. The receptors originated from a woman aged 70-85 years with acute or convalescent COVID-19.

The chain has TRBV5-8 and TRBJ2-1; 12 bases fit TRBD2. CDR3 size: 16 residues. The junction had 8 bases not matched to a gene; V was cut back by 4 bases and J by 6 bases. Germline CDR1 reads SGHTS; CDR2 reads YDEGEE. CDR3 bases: TGTGCCAGCAGCCGACACCTAGCGGGGGGGATCAATGAGCAGTTCTTC. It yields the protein CASSRHLAGGINEQFF.

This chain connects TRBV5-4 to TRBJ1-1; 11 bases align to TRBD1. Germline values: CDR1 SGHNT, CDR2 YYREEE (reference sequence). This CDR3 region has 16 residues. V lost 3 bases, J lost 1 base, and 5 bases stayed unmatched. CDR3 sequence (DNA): TGTGCCAGCAGCTCCGGACAGGGGGCACGGAACACTGAAGCTTTCTTT. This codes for CASSSGQGARNTEAFF. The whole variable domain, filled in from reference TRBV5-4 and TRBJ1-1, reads ETGVTQSPTHLIKTRGQQVTLRCSSQSGHNTVSWYQQALGQGPQFIFQYYREEENGRGNFPPRFSGLQFPNYSSELNVNALELDDSALYLCASSSGQGARNTEAFFGQGTRLTVV.

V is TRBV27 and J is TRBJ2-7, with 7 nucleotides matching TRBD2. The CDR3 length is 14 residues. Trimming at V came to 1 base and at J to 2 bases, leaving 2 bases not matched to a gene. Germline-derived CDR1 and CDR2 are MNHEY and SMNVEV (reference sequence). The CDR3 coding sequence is TGTGCCAGCAGTTTATGGGGGGGGGCCTACGAGCAGTACTTC. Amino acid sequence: CASSLWGGAYEQYF.

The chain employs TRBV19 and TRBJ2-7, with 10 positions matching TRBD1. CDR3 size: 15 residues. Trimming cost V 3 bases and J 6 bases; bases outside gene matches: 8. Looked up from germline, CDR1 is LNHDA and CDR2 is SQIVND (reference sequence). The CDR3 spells CASSITPGTGVEQYF. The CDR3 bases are TGTGCCAGTAGTATTACTCCGGGGACAGGGGTCGAGCAGTACTTC. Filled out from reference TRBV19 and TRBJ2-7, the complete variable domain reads DGGITQSPKYLFRKEGQNVTLSCEQNLNHDAMYWYRQDPGQGLRLIYYSQIVNDFQKGDIAEGYSVSREKKESFPLTVTSAQKNPTAFYLCASSITPGTGVEQYFGPGTRLTVT.

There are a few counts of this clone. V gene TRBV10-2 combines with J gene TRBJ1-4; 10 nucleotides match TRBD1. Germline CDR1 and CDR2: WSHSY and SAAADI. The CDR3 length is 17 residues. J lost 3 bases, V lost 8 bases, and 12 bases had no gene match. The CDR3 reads CASGGQGDLGANEKLFF. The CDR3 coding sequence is TGCGCCAGCGGAGGACAGGGGGATTTGGGGGCTAATGAAAAACTGTTTTTT.